These 3 T cell receptor beta chains originate from one sample sequenced in a study of tumor-infiltrating lymphocytes in primary liver carcinoma. Unsorted bulk tissue of about 20-30 mg yielded co-extracted RNA and DNA. Total RNA amounting to around 530 ng was the source from which TCR beta cDNA was made with a constant-region primer. It was through three nested multiplex PCR rounds of slightly modified ARM-PCR that TCR beta libraries arose. With TRBV1-TRBV30 forward primers and a C-beta reverse primer, the first two PCR rounds were run for about 10 cycles each. TCRdb re-derived calls from the multiplex PCR reads in MiXCR, one entry per CDR3 protein. Among under 200,000 distinct CDR3 sequences listed, around four fifths were seen once. Sequences were obtained from tumor tissue from primary liver carcinoma. These receptors originate from a middle-aged man with primary liver carcinoma and hepatitis B virus infection.

As concerns this clonotype: Germline is not matched at one junction end, which may reflect a read error. The CDR3 nucleotides read TGTACCAGCAGTTACTCCCTCGGAGGGGAGGCCTACGAACAGTATTTC. As protein: CTSSYSLGGEAYEQYF. V and J are TRBV6-5 and TRBJ2-7; D is perhaps TRBD2 (6 bases). This CDR3 region has 16 residues. CDR1 MNHEY and CDR2 SVGAGI come from the germline V gene.

Points on this clonotype: A junction end diverges from the germline sequence, so it may reflect a read error. V usage is TRBV29-1 and J usage is TRBJ1-5; TRBD1 is a possible D gene (5 bases). The CDR3 spans 12 residues. Germline-derived CDR1 and CDR2 are SQVTM and ANQGSEA. CDR3 residues: CSVGGGYQPQHF. The CDR3 DNA sequence: TGTAGCGTTGGGGGAGGCTATCAGCCCCAGCATTTT.

V usage is TRBV19 and J usage is TRBJ2-6; D unclear. Trimming took 1 base from V and 4 from J, leaving 8 bases between them. Per germline, CDR1 LNHDA and CDR2 SQIVND (reference sequence). The CDR3 loop spans 15 amino acids. CDR3 in amino acids: CASSIVISGANVLTF. The CDR3 DNA follows: TGTGCCAGTAGTATAGTGATATCAGGGGCCAACGTCCTGACTTTC.